This TCR beta chain stems from a study of blood T cell repertoires in COVID-19. Overall study: Acute and convalescent COVID-19 samples came from the United States, Italy and Spain.

Authors' data handling: Reference gene primer amplification gave nucleated cell count estimates. Using immunoSEQ multiplex PCR, the repertoire was profiled, and TCRdb retains in-frame clones only, with some absent. V, J and clone size reflect that table, while D and trimming were determined from the DNA. The sample has 250,000 to 400,000 clones; around 88% are singletons. Seattle-derived patients entered the study during active infection and were followed longitudinally. The V end was cut by 10 bases, the J end by 2 bases, with 20 bases between. Per germline, CDR1 LNHDA and CDR2 SQIVND (reference sequence). The CDR3 has 15 amino acids.

This TCR was sampled from a woman aged 25 to 45 with COVID-19, enrolled during active disease. Sequencing was performed on peripheral blood. The J gene is TRBJ1-1, the V gene TRBV19, with D tentatively TRBD1 (5 bases). The CDR3, as DNA: TGTGCCACCGACCCGTGGGGGGGGGTCAACACTGAAGCTTTCTTT. Its protein product is CATDPWGGVNTEAFF.